This TCR beta chain was sequenced in a study of Ad26.COV2.S vaccination and SARS-CoV-2 variants. Study summary: Trial arm assignment for the donor was COV1001 Ad26.COV2.S. In the study, Ad26.COV2.S was injected intramuscularly once, or twice 56 days apart.

Per the germline V gene, CDR1 is LNHDA and CDR2 is SQIVND (reference sequence). This CDR3 contains 15 residues. V shed 5 bases and J 9 bases; nucleotides not matched to a gene: 10. Treatment: roughly 19 received Ad26.COV2.S at low or high dose, single or two shots; about 5 received placebo; per-sample allocation not given. Sample collection was performed on day 63 after the first vaccine or placebo injection. A Boston donor was an adult aged 18-55 years. Sequenced by immunoSEQ multiplex PCR; TCRdb stores in-frame clones only, minus some. The data contain about 350,000 clones, roughly nine tenths of them singletons.

The sequencing here drew on peripheral blood, taken in a trial of Ad26.COV2.S vaccine versus placebo. The chain is built from TRBV19 and TRBJ2-1; 10 nucleotides line up with TRBD2. This clonotype was obtained from a person between 18 and 65 years old who received the Ad26.COV2.S COVID-19 vaccine or a placebo. CDR3 sequence reads: CASSRGTSGTGEQFF. CDR3 coding DNA: TGTGCCAGTAGTCGGGGAACTAGCGGGACCGGTGAGCAGTTCTTC.